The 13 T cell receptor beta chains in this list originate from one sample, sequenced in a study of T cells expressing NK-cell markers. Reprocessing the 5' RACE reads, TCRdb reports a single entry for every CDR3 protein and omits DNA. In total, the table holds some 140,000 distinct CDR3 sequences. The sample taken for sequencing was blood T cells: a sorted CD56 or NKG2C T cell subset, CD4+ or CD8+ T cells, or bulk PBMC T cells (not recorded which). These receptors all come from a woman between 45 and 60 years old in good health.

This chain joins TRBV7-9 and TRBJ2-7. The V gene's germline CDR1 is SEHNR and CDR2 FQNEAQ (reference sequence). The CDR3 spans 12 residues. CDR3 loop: CASSLDNYEQYF. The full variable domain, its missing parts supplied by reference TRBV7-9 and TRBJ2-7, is DTGVSQNPRHKITKRGQNVTFRCDPISEHNRLYWYRQTLGQGPEFLTYFQNEAQLEKSRLLSDRFSAERPKGSFSTLEIQRTEQGDSAMYLCASSLDNYEQYFGPGTRLTVT.

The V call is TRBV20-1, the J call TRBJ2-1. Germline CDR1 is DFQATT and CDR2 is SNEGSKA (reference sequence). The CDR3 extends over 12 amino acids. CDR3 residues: CSARDRGSEQFF.

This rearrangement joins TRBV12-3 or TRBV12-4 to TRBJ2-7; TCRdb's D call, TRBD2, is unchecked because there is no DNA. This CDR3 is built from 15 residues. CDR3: CASSSGLAGGSEQYF.

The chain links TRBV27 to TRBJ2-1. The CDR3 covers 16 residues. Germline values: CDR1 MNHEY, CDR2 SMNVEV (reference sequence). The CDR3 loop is CASSLRPGGSYNEQFF.

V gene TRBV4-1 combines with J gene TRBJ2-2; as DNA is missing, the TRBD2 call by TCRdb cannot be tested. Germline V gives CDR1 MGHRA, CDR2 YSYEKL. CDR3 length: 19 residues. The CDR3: CASSHAGTSGRVNTGELFF.

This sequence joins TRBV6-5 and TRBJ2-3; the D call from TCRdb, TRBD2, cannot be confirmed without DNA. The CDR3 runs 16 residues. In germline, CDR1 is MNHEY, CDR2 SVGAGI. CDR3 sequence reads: CASSYSVGGRADTQYF.

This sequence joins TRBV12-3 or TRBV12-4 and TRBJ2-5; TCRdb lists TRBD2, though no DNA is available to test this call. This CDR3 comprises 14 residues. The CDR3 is CASRPGLAGETQYF.

CDR3 amino acids: CASRPTGAYHGYTF. The rearrangement joins TRBV4-1 to TRBJ1-2; TCRdb indicates TRBD1, and absent DNA this call remains unverified. This CDR3 is built from 14 residues. Germline CDR1 and CDR2: MGHRA and YSYEKL.

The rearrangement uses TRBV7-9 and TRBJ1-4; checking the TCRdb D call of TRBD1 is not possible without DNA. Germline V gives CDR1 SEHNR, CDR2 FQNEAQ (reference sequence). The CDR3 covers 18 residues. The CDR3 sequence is CASSIPRGGFATNEKLFF. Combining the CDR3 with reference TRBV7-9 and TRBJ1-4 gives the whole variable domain DTGVSQNPRHKITKRGQNVTFRCDPISEHNRLYWYRQTLGQGPEFLTYFQNEAQLEKSRLLSDRFSAERPKGSFSTLEIQRTEQGDSAMYLCASSIPRGGFATNEKLFFGSGTQLSVL.

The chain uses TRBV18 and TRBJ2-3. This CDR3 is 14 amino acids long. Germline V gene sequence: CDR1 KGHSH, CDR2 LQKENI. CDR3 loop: CASSPTLSTDTQYF.

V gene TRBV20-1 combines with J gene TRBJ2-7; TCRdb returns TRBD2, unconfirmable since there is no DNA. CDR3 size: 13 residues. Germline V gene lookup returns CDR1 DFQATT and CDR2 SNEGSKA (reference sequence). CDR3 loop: CSGVEGLSYEQYF.

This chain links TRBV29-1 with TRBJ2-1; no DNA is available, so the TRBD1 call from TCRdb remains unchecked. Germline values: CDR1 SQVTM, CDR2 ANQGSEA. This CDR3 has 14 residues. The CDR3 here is CSVPRDPGWDEQFF.

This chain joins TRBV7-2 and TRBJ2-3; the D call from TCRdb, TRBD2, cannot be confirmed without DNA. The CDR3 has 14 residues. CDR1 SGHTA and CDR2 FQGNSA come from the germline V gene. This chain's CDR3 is CASRRTTGPDTQYF.